The 27 T cell receptor beta chains presented below share a single source sample, sequenced in a study of MAIT cells during Salmonella Paratyphi A infection. One entry per CDR3 protein, called by TCRdb with MiXCR from the 5' RACE reads. The sample shows several hundred distinct CDR3 sequences, 14% of them seen only once. Study findings and constraints: Oligoclonal MAIT cells preferred TRBV20 and TRBV6, with usage seemingly unaffected by infection.

These receptors have no known antigen. Described time point: before S. Paratyphi A challenge (baseline). Valpha7.2+ CD161+ T cells were sorted by flow cytometry as MAIT cells. The specimen was MAIT cells from PBMCs, collected at the first sampling point of the challenge study. The receptors derive from a person aged 18 to 70 who was deliberately infected with Salmonella Paratyphi A in a paratyphoid fever challenge study.

The rearrangement joins TRBV20-1 to TRBJ2-7; D unresolved. The ends were cut back, 1 base at V and 3 bases at J, with 10 bases in the middle. There are 13 residues in the CDR3. The germline V gene encodes CDR1 DFQATT and CDR2 SNEGSKA (reference sequence). This CDR3 reads CSARGQMDYEQYF. The CDR3 DNA sequence: TGCAGTGCTAGAGGCCAGATGGACTACGAGCAGTACTTC.

This clonotype was detected a few times. V and J are TRBV6-2 or TRBV6-3 and TRBJ2-3; weak D call: TRBD1 (5 bases). Trimming took off 6 bases at V and 2 bases at J, with 15 bases between the two ends. The CDR3 length is 15 residues. Germline V CDR1 and CDR2: MNHEY, SVGEGT. CDR3 nucleotide sequence: TGTGCCAGCAGCATTTCGGCCGGACACACAGATACGCAGTATTTT. It specifies CASSISAGHTDTQYF.

This clonotype is medium-sized. CDR3 in DNA: TGTGCCAGCAGTTACTCGACTAGCACAGATACGCAGTATTTT. It is translated as CASSYSTSTDTQYF. The V gene is TRBV6-2 or TRBV6-3, the J gene TRBJ2-3; D is unresolved. This CDR3 is 14 amino acids long. V lost 0 bases and J 0 bases, leaving 4 bases between the germline ends. The germline V gene encodes CDR1 MNHEY and CDR2 SVGEGT.

This clonotype is judged medium-sized. The chain combines TRBV5-1 with TRBJ1-5, with D unclear. Looked up from germline, CDR1 is SGHRS and CDR2 is YFSETQ. V shed 2 bases and J shed 4 bases, with 16 bases lying between them. The CDR3 has 16 amino acids. The CDR3 bases are TGCGCCAGCAGCTTTAAGGAGGAAGGGCCGAATCAGCCCCAGCATTTT. This sequence encodes CASSFKEEGPNQPQHF.

This clonotype is classed as medium-sized. The chain carries TRBV15 and TRBJ2-7; D gene unclear. This CDR3 spans 14 amino acids. Germline-derived CDR1 and CDR2 are LNHNV and YYDKDF (reference sequence). V lost 0 bases, J lost 6 bases, and 12 bases lay in between. The DNA of the CDR3 is TGTGCCACCAGCAGAGATCCGGAGCACGCCGAGCAGTACTTC. It translates to CATSRDPEHAEQYF. The whole variable domain, remainder taken from reference TRBV15 and TRBJ2-7, is DAMVIQNPRYQVTQFGKPVTLSCSQTLNHNVMYWYQQKSSQAPKLLFHYYDKDFNNEADTPDNFQSRRPNTSFCFLDIRSPGLGDTAMYLCATSRDPEHAEQYFGPGTRLTVT.

This clonotype has more than one count but fewer than ten. The rearrangement uses TRBV20-1 and TRBJ2-1; 7 bases line up with TRBD1. This CDR3 is built from 13 residues. V dropped 1 base and J dropped 5; count of bases not matched to a gene: 2. Germline CDR1 and CDR2: DFQATT and SNEGSKA (reference sequence). CDR3 bases: TGCAGTGCTAGAGGGGGACAGAACAATGAGCAGTTCTTC. Translation gives CSARGGQNNEQFF.

By frequency in the sample, this clonotype is large. The V call is TRBV20-1, the J call TRBJ2-2, with 7 bases matching TRBD2. Germline loops: CDR1 DFQATT, CDR2 SNEGSKA (reference sequence). The length of the CDR3 is 15 residues. The ends lost 6 bases at V and 6 bases at J; junction bases unmatched: 13. The CDR3 is CSATLAGVDAGELFF. CDR3 coding DNA: TGCAGTGCCACCCTTGCGGGGGTGGACGCCGGGGAGCTGTTTTTT.

By frequency in the sample, this clonotype is medium-sized (0.01 to 0.1%). V usage is TRBV7-3 and J usage is TRBJ1-5; 11 positions match TRBD1. The V gene end was trimmed by 1 base and the J gene end by 7 bases; junction bases not matched to a gene: 6. The germline V gene encodes CDR1 SGHTA and CDR2 FQGTGA. The CDR3 totals 16 residues. CDR3 loop: CASSLKDRGPCQPQHF. The CDR3 nucleotides are TGTGCCAGCAGCTTAAAGGACAGGGGGCCATGCCAGCCCCAGCATTTT.

In its sample, this clonotype is medium-sized. The chain joins TRBV30 to TRBJ2-6; TRBD1 agrees at 8 bases. CDR3 length: 16 residues. Germline assignment: CDR1 GTSNPN and CDR2 SVGIG (reference sequence). V trimming: 4 bases; J trimming: 0 bases; junction bases outside the gene matches: 5. CDR3 in amino acids: CAWTHTGGSGANVLTF. CDR3 DNA sequence: TGTGCCTGGACACATACAGGGGGCTCTGGGGCCAACGTCCTGACTTTC.

In its sample, this clonotype is large. The chain's CDR3 is CATSRERGGGATDTQYF. The CDR3 DNA reads TGTGCCACCAGCAGAGAACGGGGCGGGGGGGCCACAGATACGCAGTATTTT. The rearrangement joins TRBV15 to TRBJ2-3, with 9 bases fitting TRBD2. This CDR3 is 17 amino acids long. Germline V gene lookup returns CDR1 LNHNV and CDR2 YYDKDF (reference sequence). J gave up 2 bases and V 0 bases, and 6 bases lay outside the gene matches.

The rearrangement links TRBV5-1 to TRBJ2-2; 7 bases line up with TRBD1. Germline lookup yields CDR1 SGHRS and CDR2 YFSETQ. V lost 4 bases and J lost 0; bases outside the gene matches: 6. This CDR3 has 16 residues. The CDR3 region has the DNA TGCGCCAGCAGCCCCCGACAGGGCGCGAACACCGGGGAGCTGTTTTTT. It translates to CASSPRQGANTGELFF.

By frequency in the sample, this clonotype is medium-sized. This chain links TRBV6-4 with TRBJ2-3; D unresolved. Germline V gene lookup returns CDR1 MRHNA and CDR2 SNTAGT. This CDR3 has 13 amino acids. With 0 bases removed from V and 4 bases from J, the gap between germline ends came to 5 bases. The chain's CDR3 is CASSDSEADTQYF. The CDR3 DNA sequence: TGTGCCAGCAGTGACTCCGAGGCAGATACGCAGTATTTT.

V is TRBV20-1 and J is TRBJ2-1; 8 positions agree with TRBD2. Unmatched junction bases numbered 2, after V lost 1 base and J lost 3 bases. The CDR3 sequence is 14 residues long. Germline V lookup: CDR1 DFQATT, CDR2 SNEGSKA (reference sequence). The CDR3 nucleotides read TGCAGTGCTAGAGGAGCGGGGGACTACAATGAGCAGTTCTTC. Amino acids: CSARGAGDYNEQFF.

Judged by abundance, this clonotype is medium-sized (0.01 to 0.1%). This chain uses TRBV5-1 with TRBJ1-1; D is undetermined. V was trimmed by 2 bases and J by 0 bases, leaving 11 bases between them. The CDR3 totals 15 residues. Germline CDR1 and CDR2: SGHRS and YFSETQ. As DNA, the CDR3 is TGCGCCAGCAGCTTAGATGGAGTCATGAACACTGAAGCTTTCTTT. It encodes CASSLDGVMNTEAFF. The full variable domain, completed using reference TRBV5-1 and TRBJ1-1, is KAGVTQTPRYLIKTRGQQVTLSCSPISGHRSVSWYQQTPGQGLQFLFEYFSETQRNKGNFPGRFSGRQFSNSRSEMNVSTLELGDSALYLCASSLDGVMNTEAFFGQGTRLTVV.

This clonotype is labeled medium-sized (0.01 to 0.1%). V is TRBV28 and J is TRBJ2-1, with 8 bases aligning to TRBD1. J gave up 2 bases and V 6 bases, and 6 bases lay outside the gene matches. Germline loops: CDR1 MDHEN, CDR2 SYDVKM. The length of the CDR3 is 15 residues. This CDR3 reads CASRPGQEAYNEQFF. Written as DNA, the CDR3 is TGTGCCAGCAGGCCGGGACAGGAGGCCTACAATGAGCAGTTCTTC.

This clonotype was observed a few times. The chain couples TRBV20-1 to TRBJ2-5; D gene unclear. CDR1 and CDR2 (germline): DFQATT, SNEGSKA (reference sequence). The CDR3 consists of 14 residues. The V and J ends lost 4 bases and 5 bases respectively, with 17 bases between them. CDR3 region: CSAKVGAFAETQYF. DNA of the CDR3: TGCAGTGCTAAAGTCGGTGCGTTCGCTGAGACCCAGTACTTC.

This clonotype was observed a few times. The CDR3 loop reads CATSRGDRDTDTQYF. The CDR3 bases are TGTGCCACCAGCAGAGGGGACAGGGACACAGATACGCAGTATTTT. The chain combines TRBV15 with TRBJ2-3; TRBD1 matches at 9 bases. The CDR3 runs 15 residues. Per germline, CDR1 LNHNV and CDR2 YYDKDF (reference sequence). Losses at the gene ends were 1 base for V and 2 bases for J; bases not matched to a gene: 1.

Within the sample, this clonotype is large. V usage is TRBV20-1 and J usage is TRBJ1-5; D might be TRBD1 (6 bases). The germline V gene has CDR1 DFQATT and CDR2 SNEGSKA (reference sequence). V was trimmed by 0 bases and J by 2 bases, leaving 14 bases between them. The CDR3 runs to 16 residues. The CDR3 reads CSARDVQGFGNQPQHF. CDR3 sequence (DNA): TGCAGTGCTAGAGACGTACAGGGCTTTGGCAATCAGCCCCAGCATTTT.

The genes are TRBV20-1 and TRBJ2-5, with TRBD2 matching 9 bases. With V trimmed by 1 base and J by 4 bases, 10 bases remained unmatched. Germline V CDR1 and CDR2: DFQATT, SNEGSKA (reference sequence). CDR3 length: 16 residues. CDR3 DNA sequence: TGCAGTGCTAGAGGAATCGCTAGCGGGGTTTTAGAGACCCAGTACTTC. This gives the protein CSARGIASGVLETQYF.

By sample share, this clonotype is large. J is TRBJ2-3 and V is TRBV6-4, with 12 nucleotides matching TRBD2. Germline CDR1 reads MRHNA; CDR2 reads SNTAGT. CDR3 length equals 14 residues. V lost 4 bases, J lost 4 bases, and 0 bases stayed unmatched. Here the CDR3 DNA reads TGTGCCAGCAGTGGGACTAGCGGGGCAGATACGCAGTATTTT. It yields the protein CASSGTSGADTQYF.

The chain couples TRBV7-6 to TRBJ1-4; 8 bases match TRBD1. V dropped 5 bases and J dropped 7; count of bases not matched to a gene: 6. Germline V gene data show CDR1 as SGHVS and CDR2 as FNYEAQ. CDR3 length: 14 residues. The CDR3 DNA follows: TGTGCCAGCAGCGTCGACAGGGGAGTTGAAAAACTGTTTTTT. This translates into CASSVDRGVEKLFF. The full variable domain, in which reference TRBV7-6 and TRBJ1-4 provide the parts outside the CDR3, is GAGVSQSPRYKVTKRGQDVALRCDPISGHVSLYWYRQALGQGPEFLTYFNYEAQQDKSGLPNDRFSAERPEGSISTLTIQRTEQRDSAMYRCASSVDRGVEKLFFGSGTQLSVL.

The rearrangement joins TRBV6-1 to TRBJ2-3; 11 bases are a match to TRBD1. This CDR3 comprises 16 residues. Germline CDR1 is MNHNS and CDR2 is SASEGT. V shed 2 bases, J shed 4 bases, and the junction held 5 bases outside the gene matches. The CDR3: CASSESPGQGADTQYF. The CDR3 nucleotides read TGTGCCAGCAGTGAATCACCGGGACAGGGGGCAGATACGCAGTATTTT.

This clonotype is deemed medium-sized (0.01 to 0.1%). The chain is built from TRBV20-1 and TRBJ2-5; 11 bases agree with TRBD1. This CDR3 region has 13 residues. Germline CDR1 and CDR2: DFQATT and SNEGSKA (reference sequence). Losses at the gene ends were 6 bases for V and 4 bases for J; bases not matched to a gene: 4. In DNA, the CDR3 is TGCAGTGCCGGACAGGGGGCAGTAGAGACCCAGTACTTC. Translating it yields CSAGQGAVETQYF.

This clonotype is classed as large. The chain links TRBV6-1 to TRBJ2-3, with TRBD2 identical over 15 bases. The CDR3 consists of 15 residues. CDR1 and CDR2 (germline): MNHNS, SASEGT. J gave up 4 bases and V 4 bases, and 0 bases lay outside the gene matches. The CDR3 region is CASSGTSGGADTQYF. Here the CDR3 DNA reads TGTGCCAGCAGTGGGACTAGCGGGGGGGCAGATACGCAGTATTTT.

This clonotype ranks as large. The chain is built from TRBV6-1 and TRBJ2-2; 7 bases are a match to TRBD1. V was clipped by 2 bases and J by 4 bases; unmatched bases: 4. This CDR3 spans 15 amino acids. CDR1 and CDR2 from the germline V gene are MNHNS and SASEGT. CDR3 loop: CASSESSGGTGELFF. Here the CDR3 DNA reads TGTGCCAGCAGTGAAAGTTCAGGGGGCACCGGGGAGCTGTTTTTT.

As for this clonotype: The junction departs from the called germline gene at one end, perhaps through a read error. V usage is TRBV4-3 and J usage is TRBJ2-6; a weak D match, TRBD2 (6 bases). CDR1 and CDR2 from the germline V gene are LGHNA and YSLEER. This CDR3 contains 16 residues. The CDR3 loop reads CTSSQDSGSGANVLTF. CDR3 DNA: TGCACCAGCAGCCAAGATAGCGGCTCTGGGGCCAACGTCCTGACTTTC.

This chain links TRBV4-2 with TRBJ2-7; D may correspond to TRBD1 or TRBD2 (5 bases each). The CDR3 totals 15 residues. V was pared by 0 bases and J by 5 bases, with 14 bases between. Per germline, CDR1 LGHNA and CDR2 YNFKEQ. CDR3 DNA: TGTGCCAGCAGCCAAGAAGGGGACGGTTTAAACGAGCAGTACTTC. Amino acids: CASSQEGDGLNEQYF.